This passage covers 3 T cell receptor beta chains from one sample sequenced in a study of T cell repertoires in cytomegalovirus infection. These receptors have no known antigen. TCRdb reanalysed the reads using MiXCR and keeps one entry per CDR3 protein. Of 900,000 to 950,000 distinct CDR3 sequences detected, roughly 30% appear once; the ten largest clones hold around an eighth. Sequenced material: cultured CD8+ T cells from PBMCs, taken from culture after CMV antigen stimulation. The receptors originated from a human donor in good health (CMV status not recorded). Some clones in this sample may be carry-over from other donors' samples.

As regards this clonotype: This may stem from a read error, because a much larger clone lies one nucleotide away. The chain has TRBV7-2 and TRBJ2-7, with 10 bases aligning to TRBD1. This CDR3 is built from 15 residues. Germline V gene data show CDR1 as SGHTA and CDR2 as FQGNSA. The CDR3 DNA reads TGTGTCAGCAGCTTATTGGGGACAGGGGACTACGAGCAGTACTTC. The encoded protein is CVSSLLGTGDYEQYF. Full variable domain (outside the CDR3, taken from reference TRBV7-2 and TRBJ2-7): GAGVSQSPSNKVTEKGKDVELRCDPISGHTALYWYRQSLGQGLEFLIYFQGNSAPDKSGLPSDRFSAERTGGSVSTLTIQRTQQEDSAVYLCVSSLLGTGDYEQYFGPGTRLTVT.

This clonotype has ten or more counts. The chain is built from TRBV7-6 and TRBJ2-6; D gene uncertain. The germline V and J ends were trimmed by 11 bases and 7 bases, with 18 bases remaining between them. The CDR3 consists of 14 residues. Germline loops: CDR1 SGHVS, CDR2 FNYEAQ. CDR3 sequence (DNA): TGTGCCTCCACCAATGAATTAGGAGCCAACGTCCTGACTTTC. Amino acids: CASTNELGANVLTF.

V usage is TRBV6-6 and J usage is TRBJ2-2, with TRBD2 matching 8 bases. V was pared by 0 bases and J by 4 bases, with 7 bases of the junction left unmatched. CDR3 length: 17 residues. Germline CDR1 is MNHNY and CDR2 is SVGAGI (reference sequence). The CDR3 sequence: CASSYSPAGVPTGELFF. Written as DNA, the CDR3 is TGTGCCAGCAGTTACTCGCCAGCGGGGGTTCCCACCGGGGAGCTGTTTTTT.